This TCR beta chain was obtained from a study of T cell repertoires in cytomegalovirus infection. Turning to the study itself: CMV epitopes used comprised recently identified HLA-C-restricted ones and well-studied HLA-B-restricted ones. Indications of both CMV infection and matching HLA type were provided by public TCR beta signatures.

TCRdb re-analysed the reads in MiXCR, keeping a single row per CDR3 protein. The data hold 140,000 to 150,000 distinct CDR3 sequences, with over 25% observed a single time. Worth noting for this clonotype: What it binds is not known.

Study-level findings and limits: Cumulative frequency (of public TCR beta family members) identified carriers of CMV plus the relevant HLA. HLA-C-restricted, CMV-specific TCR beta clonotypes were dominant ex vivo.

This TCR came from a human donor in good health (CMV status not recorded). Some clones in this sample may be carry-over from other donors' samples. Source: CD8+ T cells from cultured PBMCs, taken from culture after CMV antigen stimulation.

CDR3 in DNA: TGTGCCAGCAGCCTCCGGGACGTCTCTAACTATGGCTACACCTTC. It yields the protein CASSLRDVSNYGYTF. The chain recombines TRBV9 with TRBJ1-2; the D gene is possibly TRBD1 (5 bases). CDR3 length equals 15 residues. Germline CDR1 reads SGDLS; CDR2 reads YYNGEE. The ends were cut back, 4 bases at V and 0 bases at J, with 13 bases in the middle.